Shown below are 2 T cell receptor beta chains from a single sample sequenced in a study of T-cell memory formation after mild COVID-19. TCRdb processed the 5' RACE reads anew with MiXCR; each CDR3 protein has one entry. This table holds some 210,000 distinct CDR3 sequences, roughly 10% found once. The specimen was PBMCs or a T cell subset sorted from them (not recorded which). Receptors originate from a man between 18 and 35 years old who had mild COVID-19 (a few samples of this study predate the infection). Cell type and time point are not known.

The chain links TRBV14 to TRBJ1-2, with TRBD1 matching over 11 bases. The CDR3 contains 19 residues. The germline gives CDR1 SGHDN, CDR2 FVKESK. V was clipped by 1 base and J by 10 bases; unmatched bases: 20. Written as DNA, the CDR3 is TGTGCCAGCAGCCAAGGGACAGGGGGCGTTTTTTTCGTACCCCTCCACTACACCTTC. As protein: CASSQGTGGVFFVPLHYTF.

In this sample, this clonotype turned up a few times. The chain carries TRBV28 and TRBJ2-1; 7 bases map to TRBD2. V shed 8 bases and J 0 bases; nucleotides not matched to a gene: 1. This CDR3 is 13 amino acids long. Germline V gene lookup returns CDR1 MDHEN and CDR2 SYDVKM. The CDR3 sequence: CASGGGSYNEQFF. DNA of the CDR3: TGTGCCAGCGGGGGGGGCTCCTACAATGAGCAGTTCTTC.